Each of the 17 T cell receptor beta chains below was sequenced from the same sample in a study of shared clonotypes between healthy human individuals. Profiling relied on immunoSEQ multiplex PCR, and the TCRdb table lists in-frame clones only, not all of them. The data show roughly 2.2 million clones, with approximately 93% seen just once and 0.35% to 0.45% held by the top ten. Input material: naive CD4+ T cells from PBMCs. Regarding subset: CD45RA+ positively selected. The source is a man aged 18 to 35 in good health. Some clones in this sample may be carry-over from other donors' samples.

This clone has more than one count but fewer than ten. V gene TRBV11-2 combines with J gene TRBJ1-5, with a weak D call TRBD1 (5 bases). The CDR3 covers 13 residues. Between the trimmed V and J ends, which lost 5 bases and 8 bases, there was a span of 13 bases. Germline V gives CDR1 SGHAT, CDR2 FQNNGV. CDR3 amino acids: CASSLRGREPQHF. DNA for the CDR3: TGTGCCAGCAGCCTAAGGGGCAGGGAGCCCCAGCATTTT.

This rearrangement joins TRBV10-3 to TRBJ2-7; 12 bases are shared with TRBD2. The CDR3 length is 16 residues. Trimming removed 3 bases from V and 2 bases from J; junction bases left unmatched: 5. The germline CDR1 and CDR2 sequences are ENHRY and SYGVKD. The DNA for the CDR3 is TGTGCCATCAGTGAAACTAGCGGGGGGTCCCCCTACGAGCAGTACTTC. It yields the protein CAISETSGGSPYEQYF.

The rearrangement uses TRBV14 and TRBJ1-2, with a possible D match to TRBD1 (5 bases). This CDR3 contains 13 residues. Germline V gene data show CDR1 as SGHDN and CDR2 as FVKESK. The V end lost 3 bases, the J end lost 8 bases, and 13 bases lay between the germline ends. CDR3 in amino acids: CASSHRRGSGYTF. As DNA, the CDR3 is TGTGCCAGCAGCCATAGGAGGGGTAGCGGCTACACCTTC.

The CDR3 DNA reads TGTGCCAGCAGCCCTATAGGGAATTCACCCCTCCACTTT. It is translated as CASSPIGNSPLHF. The chain combines TRBV6-5 with TRBJ1-6; D gene uncertain. V lost 6 bases, J lost 7 bases, and 10 bases lay in between. The CDR3 is 13 residues long. Germline loops: CDR1 MNHEY, CDR2 SVGAGI.

V and J are TRBV5-4 and TRBJ1-2, with D unclear. This CDR3 spans 15 amino acids. Germline V gives CDR1 SGHNT, CDR2 YYREEE (reference sequence). Trimming pared 0 bases from V and 4 bases from J, leaving 13 bases between. The CDR3 coding sequence is TGTGCCAGCAGCTTGGCCGCAGGACGGAGCTATGGCTACACCTTC. This encodes CASSLAAGRSYGYTF.

The chain combines TRBV11-2 with TRBJ2-1; D may be TRBD2 (5 bases). The germline V and J ends were trimmed by 5 bases and 7 bases, with 21 bases remaining between them. CDR1 and CDR2 (germline): SGHAT, FQNNGV. The CDR3 runs 16 residues. Here the CDR3 DNA reads TGTGCCAGCAGCCCCAGGTCCGGGTTGTGGAGGAATGAGCAGTTCTTC. Protein sequence: CASSPRSGLWRNEQFF.

The J gene is TRBJ1-2, the V gene TRBV27; no firm D call. This CDR3 is 16 amino acids long. Germline values: CDR1 MNHEY, CDR2 SMNVEV (reference sequence). V lost 6 bases and J 5 bases, leaving 22 bases between the germline ends. This chain's CDR3 is CASSSLDIENWYGYTF. CDR3 DNA: TGTGCCAGCAGCTCCCTTGACATCGAAAACTGGTATGGCTACACCTTC.

This clone was counted only a few times. The CDR3 region has the DNA TGCGCCAGCAGTGAGTCCGATACCCCCGGGGACAGGGGGAATGGCTACACCTTC. This sequence encodes CASSESDTPGDRGNGYTF. The chain combines TRBV10-1 with TRBJ1-2; 11 nucleotides match TRBD1. The J segment lost 6 bases and the V segment lost 0 bases, leaving 12 bases of the junction unmatched. Germline CDR1 and CDR2: WNHNN and SYGVQD (reference sequence). This CDR3 is 18 amino acids long.

The chain uses TRBV2 and TRBJ2-5; 9 bases are a match to TRBD1. The ends lost 5 bases at V and 4 bases at J; junction bases unmatched: 5. The V gene's germline CDR1 is SNHLY and CDR2 FYNNEI. The CDR3 contains 14 residues. The CDR3: CASSWDRALETQYF. The CDR3 DNA follows: TGTGCCAGCAGTTGGGACAGGGCTCTAGAGACCCAGTACTTC.

This chain links TRBV7-3 with TRBJ2-3; 11 bases line up with TRBD2. Per the germline V gene, CDR1 is SGHTA and CDR2 is FQGTGA. The CDR3 extends over 20 amino acids. With 3 bases clipped from V and 3 bases from J, the junction kept 17 bases outside the gene matches. Here the CDR3 DNA reads TGTGCCAGCAGCTTTCGGGTCGGTAGCGGGAGGGCCCGAGTTACAGATACGCAGTATTTT. This codes for CASSFRVGSGRARVTDTQYF. The full variable domain, with the rest looked up from reference TRBV7-3 and TRBJ2-3, is GAGVSQTPSNKVTEKGKYVELRCDPISGHTALYWYRQSLGQGPEFLIYFQGTGAADDSGLPNDRFFAVRPEGSVSTLKIQRTERGDSAVYLCASSFRVGSGRARVTDTQYFGPGTRLTVL.

The V gene is TRBV4-1, the J gene TRBJ1-3, with D hard to call. Germline V gives CDR1 MGHRA, CDR2 YSYEKL. V gave up 1 base and J gave up 2 bases, with 9 bases separating them. This CDR3 spans 15 amino acids. DNA of the CDR3: TGCGCCAGCAGCCAAGTTATGGTCCCTGGAAACACCATATATTTT. Translation gives CASSQVMVPGNTIYF.

This sequence joins TRBV6-5 and TRBJ1-3; D ambiguous. CDR3 length equals 13 residues. CDR1 is MNHEY, CDR2 SVGAGI, per germline. Trimming cost V 8 bases and J 0 bases, with 8 bases left between them. The CDR3 loop is CASVDGSGNTIYF. Written as DNA, the CDR3 is TGTGCCAGCGTGGACGGCTCTGGAAACACCATATATTTT.

The chain is built from TRBV18 and TRBJ1-2; 8 bases match TRBD1. The CDR3 is 17 residues long. V dropped 2 bases and J dropped 0; count of bases not matched to a gene: 8. CDR1 is KGHSH and CDR2 is LQKENI in the germline V gene. The chain's CDR3 is CASSPGQGAATNYGYTF. CDR3 nucleotides: TGTGCCAGCTCACCAGGGCAGGGGGCGGCAACTAACTATGGCTACACCTTC.

A note on this clone: The same CDR3 is also encoded by other DNA sequences in this sample. CDR3 residues: CASSLSPPYEQYF. CDR3 coding DNA: TGTGCCAGCAGTTTAAGCCCGCCCTACGAGCAGTACTTC. The V and J genes are TRBV28 and TRBJ2-7; D gene uncertain. Germline V CDR1 and CDR2: MDHEN, SYDVKM. V was clipped by 2 bases and J by 2 bases, with 7 bases between them. The CDR3 is 13 residues long.

The chain couples TRBV10-3 to TRBJ2-1; D is uncertain. This CDR3 spans 13 amino acids. V lost 6 bases to trimming and J lost 3 bases, with 9 bases between them. Germline V gene lookup returns CDR1 ENHRY and CDR2 SYGVKD. CDR3 sequence (DNA): TGTGCCATCAGGGCTGGGGACTACAATGAGCAGTTCTTC. Translation: CAIRAGDYNEQFF.

The chain has TRBV6-5 and TRBJ1-1; TRBD1 agrees at 8 bases. This CDR3 comprises 13 residues. CDR1 and CDR2 from the germline V gene are MNHEY and SVGAGI. The ends lost 1 base at V and 8 bases at J; junction bases unmatched: 3. The DNA of the CDR3 is TGTGCCAGCAGTTACTACTGGACAGGGGAAGCTTTCTTT. Amino acids: CASSYYWTGEAFF.

Written as DNA, the CDR3 is TGTGCCAGTAGCCTTAGACAGGGACAAGGCTACACCTTC. Amino acid sequence: CASSLRQGQGYTF. The V call is TRBV19, the J call TRBJ1-2, with 7 bases matching TRBD1. Germline loops: CDR1 LNHDA, CDR2 SQIVND (reference sequence). V was clipped by 6 bases and J by 8 bases; unmatched bases: 9. CDR3 length: 13 amino acids.